This T cell receptor beta chain was observed in a study of T cells after posttransplantation cyclophosphamide. TCRdb keeps only in-frame clones here, not all; method: immunoSEQ multiplex PCR. The table lists 41,000 or so clones, with no singletons. This clone showed up many times. The CDR3 is 15 residues long. The J segment lost 5 bases and the V segment lost 4 bases, leaving 9 bases of the junction unmatched. The germline CDR1 and CDR2 sequences are MNHEY and SMNVEV (reference sequence). The sequenced sample was PBMCs. The sequence derives from a man younger than 45 in good health and a related stem cell transplant donor. The chain joins TRBV27 to TRBJ2-7, with 9 bases matching TRBD1. The CDR3 spells CASSSPGQGMNEQYF. DNA of the CDR3: TGTGCCAGCAGTTCTCCGGGACAGGGCATGAACGAGCAGTACTTC.